The rows below give T cell receptor beta chains drawn from one sample of a study of blood T cell repertoires in COVID-19. Sequencing was performed with immunoSEQ multiplex PCR; in TCRdb, only in-frame clones are kept and a portion is missing. The sample has 200,000 to 250,000 clones, less than 85% seen once. Sequenced sample: peripheral blood. Receptor source: an elderly woman with acute or convalescent COVID-19. Each CDR3 is given with its conserved first and last residue. A D gene is named only where the DNA matches it firmly. The size of a clone is reported for some rows only, either as once, few or many, or as a class for expanded clones.

cdr3_nt cdr3_aa clone_size j_call v_call d_call
TGTGCCAGCAGTGTGGGAGACAATCAGCCCCAGCATTTT CASSVGDNQPQHF - TRBJ1-5 TRBV25-1 -
TGTGCCAGCAGTGATTATCCGAACACCGGGGAGCTGTTTTTT CASSDYPNTGELFF - TRBJ2-2 TRBV25-1 -
TGCGCCAGCAGCTCCACAGGGGGTGGTGGGGCCAACGTCCTGACTTTC CASSSTGGGGANVLTF once TRBJ2-6 TRBV5-1 TRBD1
TGTGCCAGTAGTGATACAGGGGTCACTGAAGCTTTCTTT CASSDTGVTEAFF - TRBJ1-1 TRBV19 TRBD1
TGTGCCACGCGGGACAGGGGGCTTAGCACAGATACGCAGTATTTT CATRDRGLSTDTQYF - TRBJ2-3 TRBV19 TRBD1
TGTGCCAGCAGTTACGTATCGGGCACTGAAGCTTTCTTT CASSYVSGTEAFF - TRBJ1-1 TRBV6-2/TRBV6-3 -
TGCAGTGCTAGTCTGGGGGCCGACACAGATACGCAGTATTTT CSASLGADTDTQYF - TRBJ2-3 TRBV20-1 -
TGTGCCAGCAGCTCCCGGGACAGGGGGCCCGTGGGCACCTTC CASSSRDRGPVGTF few TRBJ1-2 TRBV6-2/TRBV6-3 TRBD1
TGTGCCAGCAGTTTCCGGGACACCGCTAACTATGGCTACACCTTC CASSFRDTANYGYTF - TRBJ1-2 TRBV6-6 -
TGTGCCAGCAGTGAATATGGGGGGACAGGGGCGAATGAAAAACTGTTTTTT CASSEYGGTGANEKLFF - TRBJ1-4 TRBV25-1 TRBD1
TGCGCCAGCAGCCGACCAGACAGTCCCTATTATGGCTACACCTTC CASSRPDSPYYGYTF once TRBJ1-2 TRBV4-1 -
TGTGCCAGCAGGTCCAGGGTAGGGTCCTATAATTCACCCCTCCACTTT CASRSRVGSYNSPLHF - TRBJ1-6 TRBV2 -
TGTGCCAGCAGCCCCCCGGGGGGCACAGATACGCAGTATTTT CASSPPGGTDTQYF - TRBJ2-3 TRBV7-2 -
TGTGCCAGCAGCGTAACTAGCGGTAGGACAGATACGCAGTATTTT CASSVTSGRTDTQYF - TRBJ2-3 TRBV9 TRBD2
TGCGCCAGCAGCTTGTGGCCCGGGAGGGACTACGAGCAGTACTTC CASSLWPGRDYEQYF few TRBJ2-7 TRBV5-1 TRBD2
TGTGCCCTCAGGACAGGGGAGGCCTATGGCTACACCTTC CALRTGEAYGYTF - TRBJ1-2 TRBV10-3 TRBD1
TGTGCCAGCAGTGACGGAGACAGGGGTCCACCCCTCCACTTT CASSDGDRGPPLHF - TRBJ1-6 TRBV2 TRBD1
TGTGCCACCAGTGACCCCCGGACAGGGGACACTGAAGCTTTCTTT CATSDPRTGDTEAFF - TRBJ1-1 TRBV24-1 TRBD1
TGTGCCAGCAGCCAACCATCGACGGGGGGGCTAGCTTTCTTT CASSQPSTGGLAFF - TRBJ1-1 TRBV3-1/TRBV3-2 -
TGTGCCAGCAGCTTAGTTGGGGCTGGCTCTGGGGAGCTGTTTTTT CASSLVGAGSGELFF - TRBJ2-2 TRBV11-2 -
TGTGCCAGCAGCCATAAGTACCCTGGACGCGGGCAAAATTCACCCCTCCACTTT CASSHKYPGRGQNSPLHF - TRBJ1-6 TRBV3-1/TRBV3-2 -
TGTGCCAGCAGCCAAGGCTCCAGGGTTGGCTACACCTTC CASSQGSRVGYTF - TRBJ1-2 TRBV3-1/TRBV3-2 -
TGTGCCAGCACTTTGCGAGGGAGAGGTAGCAATCAGCCCCAGCATTTT CASTLRGRGSNQPQHF - TRBJ1-5 TRBV28 -
TGTGCCACCAGTGACCGACAGACTGGGGCAGATACGCAGTATTTT CATSDRQTGADTQYF once TRBJ2-3 TRBV24-1 -
TGTGCCACCAGTGATTGTAGACAGGGAGAGGAGAATGGCTACACCTTC CATSDCRQGEENGYTF few TRBJ1-2 TRBV24-1 TRBD1
TGTGCCAGCAGCCAGCATGGGACAGGCTTTAATGAAAAACTGTTTTTT CASSQHGTGFNEKLFF - TRBJ1-4 TRBV3-1/TRBV3-2 TRBD1
TGTGCCAGCAGCTCCGGACAGGGAGGTCAGCCCCAGCATTTT CASSSGQGGQPQHF few TRBJ1-5 TRBV3-1/TRBV3-2 TRBD1
TGTGCCAGCGGATCGGGTAACTCACCCCTCCACTTT CASGSGNSPLHF - TRBJ1-6 TRBV7-3 -
TGTGCCACCAGCAGAGATAGGCGGTGGTACCAAGAGACCCAGTACTTC CATSRDRRWYQETQYF - TRBJ2-5 TRBV15 -
TGTGCCAGTAGTATACAGGGACAGATTAATTCACCCCTCCACTTT CASSIQGQINSPLHF - TRBJ1-6 TRBV19 TRBD1
TGTGCCAGCAGCTTAGGGGGGGGGTTTCGACAGCCCCAGCATTTT CASSLGGGFRQPQHF - TRBJ1-5 TRBV27 -
TGTGCCAGCAGCCAAGCCGGGACAGCGAACACTGAAGCTTTCTTT CASSQAGTANTEAFF few TRBJ1-1 TRBV3-1/TRBV3-2 TRBD1
TGCGCCAGCAGCTTGGAGGGGCTAACTAATGAAAAACTGTTTTTT CASSLEGLTNEKLFF - TRBJ1-4 TRBV5-1 -
TGTGCCAGCAGATTAGACAGCTCTGGAAACACCATATATTTT CASRLDSSGNTIYF once TRBJ1-3 TRBV11-3 -
TGCGCCAGCAGCTTGGAATCCCCGTCGGATACGCAGTATTTT CASSLESPSDTQYF - TRBJ2-3 TRBV5-1 -
TGTGCCAGCAGCTTAGTACGATCGGGGCGGGGGAGCAATGAGCAGTTCTTC CASSLVRSGRGSNEQFF - TRBJ2-1 TRBV7-2 TRBD2
TGTGCCAGCAGCTTGTTAGCTGACGGTTCCTACGAGCAGTACTTC CASSLLADGSYEQYF once TRBJ2-7 TRBV5-5 -
TGTGCCAGCAGCTTAGGACGACAGGCCAATGAAAAACTGTTTTTT CASSLGRQANEKLFF few TRBJ1-4 TRBV7-6 -
TGTGCCTTACGACAGGGTGTCAAACAGCCCCAGCATTTT CALRQGVKQPQHF - TRBJ1-5 TRBV10-3 TRBD1
TGCGCCAGCAGCTTGAGTCCGGGAGAGGGCTACACCTTC CASSLSPGEGYTF - TRBJ1-2 TRBV5-1 -
TGTGCCAGCAGCAATAGCGGGGGGTACGAAGAGCAGTTCTTC CASSNSGGYEEQFF once TRBJ2-1 TRBV5-5 TRBD2
TGTGCCAGCAGCCCTGGGGGGCAGGGGGCAGTCTCCTACAATGAGCAGTTCTTC CASSPGGQGAVSYNEQFF - TRBJ2-1 TRBV11-3 TRBD1
TGTGCCAGCACAGGGAGGGAGGGTAAGGTTTACTTT CASTGREGKVYF - TRBJ1-6 TRBV6-5 -
TGTGCCAGCACTCCAGGGGGCGCCCGCTCCTACAATGAGCAGTTCTTC CASTPGGARSYNEQFF - TRBJ2-1 TRBV7-3 TRBD1
TGTGCCAGCAGCTGGGGAGGCAGTAAGACCTCCTACAATGAGCAGTTCTTC CASSWGGSKTSYNEQFF - TRBJ2-1 TRBV5-5 -
TGTGCCAGCAGTCGCCGACAGGGGGCGGATTTGACAGATACGCAGTATTTT CASSRRQGADLTDTQYF - TRBJ2-3 TRBV2 TRBD1
TGCAGTGCTAGTTTAGCCGATGGCTACACCTTC CSASLADGYTF - TRBJ1-2 TRBV20-1 -
TGTGCCAGCAGCCCCCGGACAGGGGGTGATTCACCCCTCCACTTT CASSPRTGGDSPLHF - TRBJ1-6 TRBV9 TRBD1
TGTGCCAGCATTAAAAGGACAGGGGGCTGGGGGGAGCTGTTTTTT CASIKRTGGWGELFF - TRBJ2-2 TRBV2 TRBD1
TGTGCCAGCAGCCTACGGACTAGCGGGGGCAAGTTCTTC CASSLRTSGGKFF - TRBJ2-1 TRBV7-6 TRBD2
TGTGCAACGCCACTGGGACAGGGGCATGGCTACACCTTC CATPLGQGHGYTF - TRBJ1-2 TRBV28 TRBD1
TGTGCCAGCAGTGCATGGACTAGCGGGGCCTTGGGGGCCGGGGAGCTGTTTTTT CASSAWTSGALGAGELFF many TRBJ2-2 TRBV2 TRBD2
TGTGCCAGTAACCGGGACAGGGACACTGAAGCTTTCTTT CASNRDRDTEAFF - TRBJ1-1 TRBV2 TRBD1
TGCGCCAGCAGCCCGACTAGCGGGGGACTGCGCACAGATACGCAGTATTTT CASSPTSGGLRTDTQYF once TRBJ2-3 TRBV5-1 TRBD2
TGTGCCAGCAACAGGGTTTCCTCCTACGAGCAGTACTTC CASNRVSSYEQYF - TRBJ2-7 TRBV28 -
TGTGCCAGCAGCTTGAGGCTAGAGTTTGGCGGCGAGCAGTACTTC CASSLRLEFGGEQYF - TRBJ2-7 TRBV5-6 -
TGCGCCAGCAGCCTTGGGGAGGGGGATGAAAAACTGTTTTTT CASSLGEGDEKLFF - TRBJ1-4 TRBV5-1 -
TGTGCCAGCAGCACGCTTTCAGCAGCGGGGAATTACGAGCAGTACTTC CASSTLSAAGNYEQYF - TRBJ2-7 TRBV11-3 TRBD2